This TCR beta chain comes out of a study of T cell responses to AZD1222 COVID-19 vaccine. As to this clone: Its antigen is unidentified.

Sequencing was performed with immunoSEQ multiplex PCR; in TCRdb, only in-frame clones are kept and a portion is missing. The sample comprises some 130,000 clones, roughly 88% of which are singletons, and under 6% rests with the top ten. The germline gives CDR1 MGHDK, CDR2 SYGVNS. CDR3 length: 14 amino acids. V was trimmed by 4 bases and J by 0 bases, leaving 6 bases between them. Whole-study results and caveats: None of the repertoires were sampled until the peak T cell response had passed.

This chain joins TRBV25-1 and TRBJ2-2; no definite D call. The sample in question was peripheral blood, obtained 28 days after the second AZD1222 dose. The TCR was taken from an adult who received the AZD1222 COVID-19 vaccine. This chain's CDR3 is CASSARTNTGELFF. DNA for the CDR3: TGTGCCAGCAGTGCCCGGACGAACACCGGGGAGCTGTTTTTT.